This T cell receptor beta chain was recorded in a study of vaccination effects on CD4 cells after COVID-19. Study-level results: There were few convalescent patients in the study and no early post-infection timepoints.

Generated by immunoSEQ multiplex PCR, the TCRdb table keeps only in-frame clones and is missing some. The repertoire holds 65,000 to 75,000 clones, around 70% seen once, with roughly 1.6% in the top ten. Peptide-pool stimulation followed by sequencing identified expanded antigen-specific CD4+ clonotypes in the ViraFEST assay. Isolation of CD4+ T cells took place after approximately ten days of culture. Two-dose BNT162b2 or mRNA-1273 vaccination was given to participants. With regard to this clone: What it binds is unknown.

The CDR3 contains 14 residues. Trimming stripped 0 bases from V and 2 bases from J, with 9 bases between. From germline, CDR1 is SGHRS and CDR2 YFSETQ. The chain joins TRBV5-1 to TRBJ2-7, with TRBD1 as a possible D gene (5 bases). Source: CD4+ T cells from PBMCs cultured with HCoV-229E spike peptides, taken after COVID-19 vaccination. The TCR originated in a human donor who received a COVID-19 vaccine. Here the CDR3 reads CASSLASGPYEQYV. DNA for the CDR3: TGCGCCAGCAGCTTGGCGTCAGGGCCCTACGAGCAGTACGTC.